This entry features one TCR beta chain sequence. The antigen is undetermined. Next came a second PCR, run for about 6 to 12 cycles, which used a sample-barcoded 5' primer along with a J-beta primer mix. Each CDR3 protein is one row after TCRdb ran MiXCR on the 5' RACE reads. The data show fewer than 1.5 million distinct CDR3 sequences, approximately 40% seen once. These data originate in a study of blood T cells in healthy people across ages. The CDR3 extends over 14 amino acids. Germline values: CDR1 SGHTA, CDR2 FQGNSA. V lost 5 bases to trimming and J lost 8 bases; unmatched junction nucleotides: 7. Overall study findings and caveats: Roughly linear age-related decline in beta diversity appeared, significant by age about 37.

Sample: blood. This chain uses TRBV7-2 with TRBJ2-1; 9 positions agree with TRBD1. This TCR came from a woman between 18 and 29 years old in good health. CDR3 protein: CASSQDRGFDEQFF. CDR3 nucleotides: TGTGCCAGCAGCCAGGACAGGGGTTTCGATGAGCAGTTCTTC.